The next 14 T cell receptor beta chains were all read from a single sample in a study of OX40 agonist ivuxolimab in advanced cancers. TCRdb's table, derived via immunoSEQ multiplex PCR, lists solely in-frame clones and lacks some. The table lists roughly 50,000 clones, around 77% of them singletons, with roughly 6.5% in the top ten. The material was CD4+ or CD8+ T cells sorted from blood, obtained in a trial of the OX40 agonist ivuxolimab. These receptors were obtained from an adult with an advanced solid tumor such as melanoma, head and neck, liver or kidney cancer.

The chain uses TRBV7-2 and TRBJ2-7, with 9 positions matching TRBD1. Trimming at V came to 5 bases and at J to 5 bases, leaving 10 bases not matched to a gene. Germline-derived CDR1 and CDR2 are SGHTA and FQGNSA. This CDR3 has 15 amino acids. CDR3 loop: CASSPRPGQGHEQYF. CDR3 DNA sequence: TGTGCCAGCAGCCCACGACCGGGACAGGGTCACGAGCAGTACTTC.

Here the CDR3 DNA reads TGTGCCAGCTCAGTGGACAGGGATGGCTACACCTTC. Translated: CASSVDRDGYTF. This chain uses TRBV18 with TRBJ1-2, with TRBD1 matching over 8 bases. The CDR3 covers 12 residues. V was clipped by 5 bases and J by 6 bases; unmatched bases: 2. Germline assignment: CDR1 KGHSH and CDR2 LQKENI.

The gene calls are TRBV19 and TRBJ2-3; 8 bases map to TRBD1. The CDR3 totals 14 residues. Trimming took 5 bases from V and 5 from J; bases not matched to a gene: 6. Germline CDR1 is LNHDA and CDR2 is SQIVND (reference sequence). CDR3 sequence: CASSPRTGRDTQYF. The DNA of the CDR3 is TGTGCCAGTAGTCCTCGGACAGGGAGAGATACGCAGTATTTT.

The gene calls are TRBV18 and TRBJ1-1; 9 nucleotides match TRBD1. The V gene end was trimmed by 5 bases and the J gene end by 10 bases; junction bases not matched to a gene: 11. The germline gives CDR1 KGHSH, CDR2 LQKENI. The CDR3 spans 14 residues. This CDR3 reads CASSGTGLRLGAFF. In DNA form, the CDR3 reads TGTGCCAGCTCAGGGACAGGGTTAAGATTGGGAGCTTTCTTT.

The chain couples TRBV5-1 to TRBJ1-1, with D unresolved. Germline lookup yields CDR1 SGHRS and CDR2 YFSETQ. CDR3 size: 15 residues. V was shortened by 1 base and J by 1 base, with 11 bases between the two germline ends. CDR3 nucleotides: TGCGCCAGCAGCTTGACCGGGTCAGGGAACACTGAAGCTTTCTTT. It codes for CASSLTGSGNTEAFF.

The chain employs TRBV18 and TRBJ1-2; 7 bases are shared with TRBD1. Germline V gene lookup returns CDR1 KGHSH and CDR2 LQKENI. The CDR3 is 14 amino acids. V shed 3 bases and J 8 bases; nucleotides not matched to a gene: 9. CDR3 region: CASSPRQGIDGYTF. CDR3 nucleotide sequence: TGTGCCAGCTCACCTCGACAGGGAATAGACGGCTACACCTTC.

The chain has TRBV7-9 and TRBJ1-6; D possibly corresponds to TRBD1 (5 bases). Germline V CDR1 and CDR2: SEHNR, FQNEAQ (reference sequence). The CDR3 runs 16 residues. The V and J ends lost 1 base and 7 bases respectively, with 14 bases between them. This CDR3 reads CASSLGIRGVNSPLHF. The CDR3 nucleotides read TGTGCCAGCAGCTTAGGAATAAGGGGAGTAAATTCACCCCTCCACTTT. Full variable domain (rest looked up from reference TRBV7-9 and TRBJ1-6): DTGVSQNPRHKITKRGQNVTFRCDPISEHNRLYWYRQTLGQGPEFLTYFQNEAQLEKSRLLSDRFSAERPKGSFSTLEIQRTEQGDSAMYLCASSLGIRGVNSPLHFGNGTRLTVT.

This sequence joins TRBV5-1 and TRBJ1-1; TRBD1 is a possible D gene (6 bases). The CDR3 runs to 15 residues. Germline V gene lookup returns CDR1 SGHRS and CDR2 YFSETQ. With 3 bases removed from V and 10 bases from J, the gap between germline ends came to 22 bases. CDR3 sequence reads: CASSWQEGTPWGAFF. As DNA, the CDR3 is TGCGCCAGCAGCTGGCAGGAAGGGACACCCTGGGGAGCTTTCTTT.

Many counts were recorded for this clone. CDR3 protein: CASSLGGLDSPLHF. DNA of the CDR3: TGTGCCAGCAGTTTAGGGGGACTGGATTCACCCCTCCACTTT. The genes are TRBV6-5 and TRBJ1-6, with a tentative D call TRBD1 (6 bases). Deletions cut 4 bases from V and 8 bases from J, with 12 bases between. CDR1 is MNHEY and CDR2 is SVGAGI in the germline V gene. The CDR3 consists of 14 residues.

The chain's CDR3 is CASSSKGVSTDTQYF. DNA for the CDR3: TGCGCCAGCAGCTCCAAAGGCGTCTCCACAGATACGCAGTATTTT. The gene calls are TRBV5-1 and TRBJ2-3, with D unresolved. Germline CDR1 and CDR2: SGHRS and YFSETQ. V was clipped by 3 bases and J by 2 bases, with 13 bases between them. The CDR3 has 15 residues.

The CDR3 bases are TGTGCCAGCTCACCAGGAGGGGGTATCGGTCAGCCCCAGCATTTT. This gives the protein CASSPGGGIGQPQHF. The chain links TRBV18 to TRBJ1-5; TRBD1 might be the D (6 bases). This CDR3 is built from 15 residues. V was cut by 2 bases and J by 6 bases, with 14 bases left in between. Germline lookup yields CDR1 KGHSH and CDR2 LQKENI.

This chain uses TRBV11-3 with TRBJ2-2; 7 bases line up with TRBD1. This CDR3 is 13 amino acids long. The V and J ends lost 4 bases and 4 bases, in that order; junction bases with no gene match: 0. Germline CDR1 and CDR2: SGHNT and YENEEA. The CDR3 nucleotides read TGTGCCAGCAGCTGGGACAGCACCGGGGAGCTGTTTTTT. Translation gives CASSWDSTGELFF.

The V and J genes are TRBV5-4 and TRBJ2-7; D is unclear. V dropped 1 base and J dropped 0 bases, with 8 bases sitting between them. CDR1 is SGHNT, CDR2 YYREEE, per germline (reference sequence). CDR3 length: 14 amino acids. The CDR3 DNA follows: TGTGCCAGCAGCTTGTTTCAGAGCTCCTACGAGCAGTACTTC. It translates to CASSLFQSSYEQYF. The whole variable domain, remainder taken from reference TRBV5-4 and TRBJ2-7, is ETGVTQSPTHLIKTRGQQVTLRCSSQSGHNTVSWYQQALGQGPQFIFQYYREEENGRGNFPPRFSGLQFPNYSSELNVNALELDDSALYLCASSLFQSSYEQYFGPGTRLTVT.

Here the CDR3 reads CASSALQGYYGYTF. The CDR3 DNA reads TGTGCCAGCAGCGCCCTTCAGGGCTACTATGGCTACACCTTC. This chain connects TRBV4-2 to TRBJ1-2; a weak D match, TRBD1 (5 bases). Germline V CDR1 and CDR2: LGHNA, YNFKEQ. This CDR3 region has 14 residues. Trimming cost V 5 bases and J 3 bases, with 13 bases left between them.